This TCR beta chain was found in a study of blood T cell repertoires in COVID-19. Across the whole study: Spain, Italy and the United States supplied samples that represented acute and convalescent COVID-19.

Original processing notes: Scientists estimated how many nucleated cells there were by amplifying reference gene primers. The protocol was immunoSEQ multiplex PCR, while the TCRdb copy is restricted to in-frame clones and leaves out a portion. V, J and clone size are those of that table, while D and trimming were read from the DNA. The repertoire holds 250,000 to 350,000 clones, approximately 86% seen once, with 2% to 2.5% in the top ten. Germline V gives CDR1 SEHNR, CDR2 FQNEAQ (reference sequence). The CDR3 consists of 14 residues. The ends lost 5 bases at V and 11 bases at J; junction bases unmatched: 8.

The chain joins TRBV7-9 to TRBJ2-2; 10 positions agree with TRBD2. The receptor was derived from a woman aged 25 to 39 who had recovered from COVID-19. Sequencing was done on a sample of peripheral blood. DNA of the CDR3: TGTGCCAGCAGCCGGACTAGCGGCCCACGAGAGCTGTTTTTT. It yields the protein CASSRTSGPRELFF.